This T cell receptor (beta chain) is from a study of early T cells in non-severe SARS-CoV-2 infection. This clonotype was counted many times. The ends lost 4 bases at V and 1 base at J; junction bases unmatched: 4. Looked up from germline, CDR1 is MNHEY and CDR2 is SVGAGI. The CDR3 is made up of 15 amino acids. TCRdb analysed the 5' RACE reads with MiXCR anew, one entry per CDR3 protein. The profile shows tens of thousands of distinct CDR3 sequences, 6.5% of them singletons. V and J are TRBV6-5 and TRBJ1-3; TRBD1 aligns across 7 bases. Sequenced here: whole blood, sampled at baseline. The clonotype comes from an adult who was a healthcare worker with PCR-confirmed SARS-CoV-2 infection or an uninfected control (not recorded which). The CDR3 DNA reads TGTGCCAGCAGTTCCACGACAGGGTCTGGAAACACCATATATTTT. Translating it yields CASSSTTGSGNTIYF.